The 28 T cell receptor beta chains in this list originate from one sample, sequenced in a study of CD8+ T cells in alopecia areata. Treatment described: oral pan-JAK inhibitor, 5-10 mg twice daily. RNA, once extracted, was reverse transcribed into cDNA for use as the sequencing template. Only in-frame clones appear in the TCRdb table, and some are missing; sequencing was by immunoSEQ multiplex PCR. The table has over 250,000 clones, 45% to 70% seen once. Specimen: CD4+ T cells sorted from blood, collected around week 54, from a patient treated with tofacitinib. All receptors derive from a human donor with alopecia areata.

As DNA, the CDR3 is TGTGCCAGCCGGACAGGGGCCACTCCTAACTATGGCTACACCTTC. Encoded protein: CASRTGATPNYGYTF. This chain connects TRBV7-9 to TRBJ1-2, with 9 bases fitting TRBD1. Losses at the gene ends were 8 bases for V and 0 bases for J; bases not matched to a gene: 7. Germline loops: CDR1 SEHNR, CDR2 FQNEAQ (reference sequence). The CDR3 runs to 15 residues.

This chain joins TRBV5-4 and TRBJ2-1, with TRBD2 matching 7 bases. Unmatched junction bases numbered 4, after V lost 0 bases and J lost 4 bases. Looked up from germline, CDR1 is SGHNT and CDR2 is YYREEE (reference sequence). This CDR3 contains 15 residues. CDR3 residues: CASSLVLAFYNEQFF. The CDR3 DNA reads TGTGCCAGCAGCTTGGTACTAGCGTTTTACAATGAGCAGTTCTTC.

Only a few counts were recorded for this clone. The chain links TRBV30 to TRBJ1-2, with D maybe TRBD1 (5 bases). Germline CDR1 GTSNPN, CDR2 SVGIG (reference sequence). The ends were cut back, 4 bases at V and 5 bases at J, with 11 bases in the middle. CDR3 length: 12 amino acids. The CDR3 loop reads CAWTPGGYGYTF. The CDR3 region has the DNA TGTGCCTGGACTCCCGGGGGGTATGGCTACACCTTC. Drawing the rest from reference TRBV30 and TRBJ1-2, the complete variable domain is SQTIHQWPATLVQPVGSPLSLECTVEGTSNPNLYWYRQAAGRGLQLLFYSVGIGQISSEVPQNLSASRPQDRQFILSSKKLLLSDSGFYLCAWTPGGYGYTFGSGTRLTVV.

The chain has TRBV30 and TRBJ1-1, with 7 bases matching TRBD1. The germline V gene has CDR1 GTSNPN and CDR2 SVGIG (reference sequence). The CDR3 is made up of 13 amino acids. V lost 4 bases to trimming and J lost 4 bases; unmatched junction nucleotides: 6. DNA for the CDR3: TGTGCCTGGACAGGGGGAAAGGGCACTGAAGCTTTCTTT. Translating it yields CAWTGGKGTEAFF.

The V gene is TRBV6-6, the J gene TRBJ1-1; unclear D gene. V lost 5 bases and J 1 base, leaving 8 bases between the germline ends. Per germline, CDR1 MNHNY and CDR2 SVGAGI (reference sequence). The CDR3 contains 13 residues. The CDR3 nucleotides read TGTGCCAGCAGTACTCACAAGAACACTGAAGCTTTCTTT. This encodes CASSTHKNTEAFF.

This chain joins TRBV4-2 and TRBJ2-7; D perhaps matches TRBD1 (7 bases). The germline CDR1 and CDR2 sequences are LGHNA and YNFKEQ. Trimming pared 4 bases from V and 3 bases from J, leaving 34 bases between. CDR3 size: 21 residues. CDR3 in DNA: TGTGCCAGCAGCCGAGAAGGATATCAGGGGGGATCAGGTACGCTATACTACGAGCAGTACTTC. It yields the protein CASSREGYQGGSGTLYYEQYF.

The genes are TRBV5-4 and TRBJ2-5; a possible D gene is TRBD2 (6 bases). Trimming took 3 bases from V and 0 from J, leaving 9 bases between them. This CDR3 has 14 residues. Germline loops: CDR1 SGHNT, CDR2 YYREEE (reference sequence). CDR3 sequence reads: CASSSGGDQETQYF. The DNA of the CDR3 is TGTGCCAGCAGCTCGGGCGGGGACCAAGAGACCCAGTACTTC.

V gene TRBV9 combines with J gene TRBJ2-5; D possibly corresponds to TRBD1 (6 bases). The CDR3 consists of 14 residues. CDR1 is SGDLS and CDR2 is YYNGEE in the germline V gene. Trimming shortened V by 4 bases and J by 4 bases, and 14 bases separated the two germline ends. This CDR3 reads CASSPRTRGETQYF. For the CDR3, the DNA is TGTGCCAGCAGCCCCCGGACCAGGGGAGAGACCCAGTACTTC.

The chain employs TRBV7-9 and TRBJ1-2, with a weak D call TRBD1 (5 bases). This CDR3 has 12 residues. Per germline, CDR1 SEHNR and CDR2 FQNEAQ (reference sequence). The CDR3 here is CADGQGSNGYTF. Here the CDR3 DNA reads TGTGCAGACGGGCAGGGATCGAACGGCTACACCTTC.

This chain connects TRBV4-3 to TRBJ1-6; D perhaps matches TRBD1 (5 bases). CDR3 length: 15 amino acids. The V end was cut by 0 bases, the J end by 10 bases, with 13 bases between. CDR1 is LGHNA and CDR2 is YSLEER in the germline V gene. The CDR3 reads CASSQDRQGGSPLHF. The CDR3 DNA reads TGCGCCAGCAGCCAAGATCGTCAGGGTGGCTCACCCCTCCACTTT.

The CDR3 reads CASSQERTGANVLTF. The CDR3 region has the DNA TGCGCCAGCAGCCAAGAGAGGACAGGGGCCAACGTCCTGACTTTC. The chain has TRBV4-3 and TRBJ2-6, with D possibly being TRBD1 (5 bases). V was cut by 0 bases and J by 4 bases, with 7 bases left in between. The CDR3 is 15 amino acids. Germline lookup yields CDR1 LGHNA and CDR2 YSLEER.

J is TRBJ1-6 and V is TRBV9; no clear D. The CDR3 has 12 amino acids. Trimming removed 2 bases at V and 9 bases at J, with 6 bases between. Germline V gene sequence: CDR1 SGDLS, CDR2 YYNGEE. The CDR3 DNA sequence: TGTGCCAGCAGCGTCGCCGGTTCACCCCTCCACTTT. Translated, it gives CASSVAGSPLHF.

This clone was detected only a few times. V usage is TRBV7-9 and J usage is TRBJ1-2; D unresolved. V shed 5 bases and J shed 7 bases, with 14 bases lying between them. CDR1 and CDR2 from the germline V gene are SEHNR and FQNEAQ (reference sequence). The CDR3 consists of 13 residues. CDR3 loop: CASSPSQGSGYTF. The DNA of the CDR3 is TGTGCCAGCAGCCCCAGCCAAGGCTCTGGCTACACCTTC.

The rearrangement links TRBV5-1 to TRBJ2-7; 10 bases align to TRBD1. CDR1 SGHRS and CDR2 YFSETQ come from the germline V gene. V was clipped by 3 bases and J by 4 bases; unmatched bases: 7. There are 15 residues in the CDR3. CDR3 sequence: CASSSGTGDGYEQYF. As DNA, the CDR3 is TGCGCCAGCAGCTCCGGGACAGGGGACGGGTACGAGCAGTACTTC.

This clone was counted between two and nine times. This rearrangement joins TRBV6-5 to TRBJ1-1; D gene ambiguous. Germline assignment: CDR1 MNHEY and CDR2 SVGAGI. Trimming removed 1 base from V and 0 bases from J, with 12 bases in between. This CDR3 has 16 amino acids. As DNA, the CDR3 is TGTGCCAGCAGTTACTTGGCAGGTCGGATGAACACTGAAGCTTTCTTT. Translation: CASSYLAGRMNTEAFF.

Remarks on this clone: Other DNA sequences in this sample translate to the same CDR3. CDR3 bases: TGCAGTGCTTGGGGAAGGACTGAAGCTTTCTTT. Encoded protein: CSAWGRTEAFF. The chain uses TRBV20-1 and TRBJ1-1; no definite D call. The CDR3 spans 11 residues. The V end was cut by 5 bases, the J end by 5 bases, with 9 bases between. The germline CDR1 and CDR2 sequences are DFQATT and SNEGSKA (reference sequence).

This clone was counted between two and nine times. This chain joins TRBV30 and TRBJ1-1; 12 positions agree with TRBD1. The CDR3 spans 16 residues. Unmatched junction bases numbered 15, after V lost 8 bases and J lost 5 bases. CDR1 GTSNPN and CDR2 SVGIG come from the germline V gene (reference sequence). The DNA of the CDR3 is TGTGCCGGACGAGTCCGGGACAGGGGGCTGGGAACTGAAGCTTTCTTT. This gives the protein CAGRVRDRGLGTEAFF.

The V gene is TRBV30, the J gene TRBJ2-3, with 10 bases identical to TRBD2. V lost 4 bases and J lost 9; bases outside the gene matches: 1. Germline CDR1 GTSNPN, CDR2 SVGIG (reference sequence). This CDR3 has 11 amino acids. The CDR3 region has the DNA TGTGCCTGGAAACTAGCGGGAACGCAGTATTTT. Translating gives CAWKLAGTQYF.

This clone has only a few counts. At the DNA level, this CDR3 is encoded by other sequences in the same sample as well. The CDR3 nucleotides are TGTGCCTGGAAGGGGGCAAACACCGGGGAGCTGTTTTTT. The encoded protein is CAWKGANTGELFF. This rearrangement joins TRBV30 to TRBJ2-2; 7 bases fit TRBD1. From germline, CDR1 is GTSNPN and CDR2 SVGIG (reference sequence). The J segment lost 2 bases and the V segment lost 4 bases, leaving 1 base of the junction unmatched. CDR3 length: 13 amino acids.

This clone was seen more than once but under ten times. The CDR3 nucleotides are TGTGCCAGCAGTGCGCAAACAGGGCCGCACGAGCAGTACTTC. It codes for CASSAQTGPHEQYF. The chain joins TRBV27 to TRBJ2-7, with D perhaps matching TRBD1 (6 bases). Germline lookup yields CDR1 MNHEY and CDR2 SMNVEV (reference sequence). The germline V and J ends were trimmed by 5 bases and 5 bases, with 16 bases remaining between them. The CDR3 totals 14 residues.

The chain employs TRBV5-1 and TRBJ2-2; no clear D. The CDR3 has 13 amino acids. Trimming removed 4 bases from V and 2 bases from J, with 6 bases in between. In germline, CDR1 is SGHRS, CDR2 YFSETQ. The CDR3 loop reads CASSPANTGELFF. The CDR3 DNA reads as TGCGCCAGCAGCCCGGCTAACACCGGGGAGCTGTTTTTT.

The chain couples TRBV19 to TRBJ2-3; D unresolved. The V gene's germline CDR1 is LNHDA and CDR2 SQIVND (reference sequence). This CDR3 has 12 residues. Trimming shortened V by 4 bases and J by 4 bases, and 6 bases separated the two germline ends. CDR3 residues: CASSTSADTQYF. The CDR3, as DNA: TGTGCCAGTAGTACAAGTGCAGATACGCAGTATTTT.

V and J are TRBV7-3 and TRBJ2-5; D might be TRBD2 (7 bases). CDR3 size: 15 residues. Germline V lookup: CDR1 SGHTA, CDR2 FQGTGA. V lost 5 bases and J lost 2, with 15 bases in between. The CDR3 protein is CASSPVGGRQETQYF. CDR3 in DNA: TGTGCCAGCAGCCCCGTCGGGGGGCGGCAAGAGACCCAGTACTTC.

This chain links TRBV30 with TRBJ2-2; possible D gene TRBD1, 5 bases. V was shortened by 5 bases and J by 6 bases, with 10 bases between the two germline ends. The CDR3 length is 12 residues. The germline V gene encodes CDR1 GTSNPN and CDR2 SVGIG (reference sequence). As DNA, the CDR3 is TGTGCCTGGGGGTTACAGGCCGGGGAGCTGTTTTTT. Translated: CAWGLQAGELFF.

This clone has a handful of counts. The chain employs TRBV6-6 and TRBJ2-2, with 7 bases fitting TRBD2. CDR1 and CDR2 (germline): MNHNY, SVGAGI (reference sequence). J lost 6 bases, V lost 6 bases, and 7 bases had no gene match. This CDR3 has 14 residues. In DNA form, the CDR3 reads TGTGCCAGCAGCTCGCTCCTAGCGGCCGGGGAGCTGTTTTTT. This gives the protein CASSSLLAAGELFF.

The rearrangement links TRBV30 to TRBJ1-2; D call uncertain. The CDR3 has 12 residues. The germline gives CDR1 GTSNPN, CDR2 SVGIG (reference sequence). V was shortened by 0 bases and J by 8 bases, with 10 bases between the two germline ends. Here the CDR3 DNA reads TGTGCCTGGAGTGTCGGGTATGAAGGCTACACCTTC. Translated, it gives CAWSVGYEGYTF.

This clone showed up just a few times. The V gene is TRBV7-9, the J gene TRBJ2-5, with 15 bases lining up with TRBD2. The germline V gene encodes CDR1 SEHNR and CDR2 FQNEAQ (reference sequence). This CDR3 has 19 amino acids. With V trimmed by 2 bases and J by 2 bases, 9 bases remained unmatched. The chain's CDR3 is CASSLRLAGTSGGQETQYF. CDR3 bases: TGTGCCAGCAGCTTACGTTTAGCCGGGACTAGCGGGGGGCAAGAGACCCAGTACTTC.

This clone was recorded at least ten times. V is TRBV7-2 and J is TRBJ2-7, with D possibly TRBD1 on 6 matching bases. The V and J ends lost 1 base and 6 bases respectively, with 7 bases between them. CDR3 length equals 12 residues. Germline CDR1 SGHTA, CDR2 FQGNSA. The CDR3 sequence is CASSLVRGEQYF. In DNA, the CDR3 is TGTGCCAGCAGCTTAGTCAGGGGCGAGCAGTACTTC.